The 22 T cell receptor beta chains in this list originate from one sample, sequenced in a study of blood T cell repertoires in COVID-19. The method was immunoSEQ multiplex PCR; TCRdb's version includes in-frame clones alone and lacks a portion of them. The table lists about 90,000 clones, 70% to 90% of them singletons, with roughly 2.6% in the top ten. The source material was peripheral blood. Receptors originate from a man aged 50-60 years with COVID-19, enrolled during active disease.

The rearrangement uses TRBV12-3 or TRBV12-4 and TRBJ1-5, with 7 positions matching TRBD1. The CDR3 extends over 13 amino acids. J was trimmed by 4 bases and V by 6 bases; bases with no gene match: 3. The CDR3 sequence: CASRQGRNQPQHF. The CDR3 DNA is TGTGCCAGCAGACAGGGGAGGAATCAGCCCCAGCATTTT.

The CDR3 here is CASSPPGDYEQYF. The CDR3 DNA sequence: TGTGCCAGCAGCCCCCCGGGGGACTACGAGCAGTACTTC. J is TRBJ2-7 and V is TRBV7-2; D may be TRBD2 (6 bases). Trimming left V 5 bases short and J 3 bases short, with 11 bases between. The CDR3 spans 13 residues. Germline CDR1 SGHTA, CDR2 FQGNSA. Together with reference TRBV7-2 and TRBJ2-7, the CDR3 gives the full variable domain: GAGVSQSPSNKVTEKGKDVELRCDPISGHTALYWYRQSLGQGLEFLIYFQGNSAPDKSGLPSDRFSAERTGGSVSTLTIQRTQQEDSAVYLCASSPPGDYEQYFGPGTRLTVT.

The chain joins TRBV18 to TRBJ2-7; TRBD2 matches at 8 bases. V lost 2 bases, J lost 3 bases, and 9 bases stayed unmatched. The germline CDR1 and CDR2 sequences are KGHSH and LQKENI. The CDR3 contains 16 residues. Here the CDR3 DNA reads TGTGCCAGCTCACCAGGTTCGGGGGGGCTTGTCTACGAGCAGTACTTC. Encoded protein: CASSPGSGGLVYEQYF.

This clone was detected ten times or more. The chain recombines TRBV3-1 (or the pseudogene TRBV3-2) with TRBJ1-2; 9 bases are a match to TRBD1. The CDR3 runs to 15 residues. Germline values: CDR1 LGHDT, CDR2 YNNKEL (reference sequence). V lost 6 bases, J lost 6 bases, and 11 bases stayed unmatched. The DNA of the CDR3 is TGTGCCAGCAGACCCCGCGGACAGGGGACGGATGGCTACACCTTC. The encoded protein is CASRPRGQGTDGYTF.

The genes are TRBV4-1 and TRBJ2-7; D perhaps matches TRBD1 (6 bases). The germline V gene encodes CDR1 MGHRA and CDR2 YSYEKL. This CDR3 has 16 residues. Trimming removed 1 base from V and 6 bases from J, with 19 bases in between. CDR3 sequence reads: CASSQGALGQSREQYF. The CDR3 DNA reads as TGCGCCAGCAGCCAAGGGGCATTAGGACAGTCCCGCGAGCAGTACTTC.

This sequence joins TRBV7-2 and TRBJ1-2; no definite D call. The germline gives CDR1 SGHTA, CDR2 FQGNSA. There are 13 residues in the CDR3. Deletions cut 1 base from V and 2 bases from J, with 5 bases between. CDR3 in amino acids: CASSLGGNYGYTF. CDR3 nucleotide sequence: TGTGCCAGCAGCTTAGGAGGGAACTATGGCTACACCTTC.

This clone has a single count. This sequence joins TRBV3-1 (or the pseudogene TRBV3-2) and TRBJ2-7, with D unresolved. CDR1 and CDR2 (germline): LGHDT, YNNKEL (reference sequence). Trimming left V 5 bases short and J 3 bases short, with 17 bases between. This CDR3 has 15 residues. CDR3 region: CASSTTVSPHYEQYF. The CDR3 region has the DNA TGTGCCAGCAGCACCACGGTATCCCCTCACTACGAGCAGTACTTC.

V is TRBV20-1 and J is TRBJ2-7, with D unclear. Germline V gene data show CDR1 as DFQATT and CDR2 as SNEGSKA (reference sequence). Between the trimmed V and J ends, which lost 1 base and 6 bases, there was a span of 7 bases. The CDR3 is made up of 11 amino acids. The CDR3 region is CSARGDREQYF. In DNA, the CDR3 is TGCAGTGCTAGAGGAGATCGCGAGCAGTACTTC.

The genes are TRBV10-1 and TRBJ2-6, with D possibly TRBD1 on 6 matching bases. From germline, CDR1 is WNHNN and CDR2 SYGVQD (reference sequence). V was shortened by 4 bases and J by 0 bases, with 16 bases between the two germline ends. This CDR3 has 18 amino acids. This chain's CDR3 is CASSANREGSSGANVLTF. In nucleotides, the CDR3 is TGCGCCAGCAGTGCTAACAGGGAAGGTAGCTCTGGGGCCAACGTCCTGACTTTC.

CDR3 loop: CASSWGLRGQGQPQHF. The CDR3 nucleotides read TGTGCCAGCAGTTGGGGCTTACGGGGACAAGGACAGCCCCAGCATTTT. This chain links TRBV6-6 with TRBJ1-5; D perhaps matches TRBD1 (6 bases). Trimming shortened V by 4 bases and J by 7 bases, and 20 bases separated the two germline ends. The CDR3 is 16 residues long. Germline assignment: CDR1 MNHNY and CDR2 SVGAGI (reference sequence).

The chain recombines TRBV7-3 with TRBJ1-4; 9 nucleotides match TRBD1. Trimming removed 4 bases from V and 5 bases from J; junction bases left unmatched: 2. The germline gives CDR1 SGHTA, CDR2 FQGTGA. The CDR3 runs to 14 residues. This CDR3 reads CASSSGTGNEKLFF. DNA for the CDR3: TGTGCCAGCAGCTCCGGGACAGGGAATGAAAAACTGTTTTTT.

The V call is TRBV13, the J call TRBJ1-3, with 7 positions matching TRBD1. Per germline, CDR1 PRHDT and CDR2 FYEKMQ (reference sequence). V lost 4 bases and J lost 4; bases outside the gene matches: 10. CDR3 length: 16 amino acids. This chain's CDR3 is CASSWGQRQRGNTIYF. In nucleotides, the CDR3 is TGTGCCAGCAGCTGGGGACAGCGCCAACGGGGAAACACCATATATTTT.

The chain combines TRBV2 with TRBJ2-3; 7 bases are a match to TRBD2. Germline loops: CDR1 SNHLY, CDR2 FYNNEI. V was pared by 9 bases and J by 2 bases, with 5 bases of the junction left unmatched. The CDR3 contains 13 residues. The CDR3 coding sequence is TGTGCCAGTATCCGGGACTACACAGATACGCAGTATTTT. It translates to CASIRDYTDTQYF.

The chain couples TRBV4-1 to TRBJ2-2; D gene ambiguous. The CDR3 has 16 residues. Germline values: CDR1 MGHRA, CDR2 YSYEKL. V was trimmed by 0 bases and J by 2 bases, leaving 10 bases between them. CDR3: CASSQDWHTNTGELFF. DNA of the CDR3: TGCGCCAGCAGCCAAGATTGGCACACCAACACCGGGGAGCTGTTTTTT.

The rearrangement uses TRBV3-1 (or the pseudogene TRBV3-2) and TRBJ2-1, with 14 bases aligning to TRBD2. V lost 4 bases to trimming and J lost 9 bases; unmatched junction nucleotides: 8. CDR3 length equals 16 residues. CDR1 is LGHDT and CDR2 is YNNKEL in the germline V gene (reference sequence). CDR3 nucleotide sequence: TGTGCCAGCAGCCGCACCGGGACTAGCGGGGGTATTGAGCAGTTCTTC. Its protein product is CASSRTGTSGGIEQFF.

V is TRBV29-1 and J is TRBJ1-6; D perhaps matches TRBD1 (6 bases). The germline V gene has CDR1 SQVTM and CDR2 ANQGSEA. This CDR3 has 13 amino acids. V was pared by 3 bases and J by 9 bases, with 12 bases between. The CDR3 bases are TGCAGCGTTGAGGACAGAGCCGGTTCACCCCTCCACTTT. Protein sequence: CSVEDRAGSPLHF.

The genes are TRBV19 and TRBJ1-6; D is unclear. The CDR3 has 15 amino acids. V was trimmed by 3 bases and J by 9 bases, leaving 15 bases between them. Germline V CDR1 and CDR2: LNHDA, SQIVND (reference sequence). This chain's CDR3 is CASSIRAGRSSPLHF. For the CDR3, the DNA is TGTGCCAGTAGTATCCGCGCGGGGAGGAGTTCACCCCTCCACTTT. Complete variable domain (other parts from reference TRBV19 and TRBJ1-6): DGGITQSPKYLFRKEGQNVTLSCEQNLNHDAMYWYRQDPGQGLRLIYYSQIVNDFQKGDIAEGYSVSREKKESFPLTVTSAQKNPTAFYLCASSIRAGRSSPLHFGNGTRLTVT.

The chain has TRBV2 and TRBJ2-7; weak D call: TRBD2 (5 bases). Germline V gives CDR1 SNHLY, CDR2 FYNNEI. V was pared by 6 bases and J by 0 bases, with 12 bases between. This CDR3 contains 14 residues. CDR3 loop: CASSVSGSSYEQYF. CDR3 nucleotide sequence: TGTGCCAGCAGCGTCTCGGGGAGCTCCTACGAGCAGTACTTC.

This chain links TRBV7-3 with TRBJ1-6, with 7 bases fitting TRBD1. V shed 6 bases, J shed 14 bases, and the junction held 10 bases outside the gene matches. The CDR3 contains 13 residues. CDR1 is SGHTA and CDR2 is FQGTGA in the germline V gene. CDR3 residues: CASRPGQDGALHF. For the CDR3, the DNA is TGTGCCAGCAGGCCCGGACAGGACGGGGCCCTCCACTTT. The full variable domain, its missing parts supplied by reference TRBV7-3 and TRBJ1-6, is GAGVSQTPSNKVTEKGKYVELRCDPISGHTALYWYRQSLGQGPEFLIYFQGTGAADDSGLPNDRFFAVRPEGSVSTLKIQRTERGDSAVYLCASRPGQDGALHFGNGTRLTVT.

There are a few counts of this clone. CDR3 in amino acids: CASSYFGDTEAFF. The CDR3 region has the DNA TGTGCCAGCAGTTACTTCGGTGACACTGAAGCTTTCTTT. The rearrangement joins TRBV6-5 to TRBJ1-1; D remains unclear. This CDR3 contains 13 residues. Germline V CDR1 and CDR2: MNHEY, SVGAGI. V was clipped by 1 base and J by 3 bases, with 6 bases between them.

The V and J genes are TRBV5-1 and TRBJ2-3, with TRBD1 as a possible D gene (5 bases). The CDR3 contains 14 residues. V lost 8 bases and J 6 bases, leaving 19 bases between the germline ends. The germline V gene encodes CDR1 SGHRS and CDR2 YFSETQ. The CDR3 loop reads CASRRAAPGDTQYF. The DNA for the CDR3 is TGCGCCAGTCGCAGGGCAGCCCCCGGCGATACGCAGTATTTT.

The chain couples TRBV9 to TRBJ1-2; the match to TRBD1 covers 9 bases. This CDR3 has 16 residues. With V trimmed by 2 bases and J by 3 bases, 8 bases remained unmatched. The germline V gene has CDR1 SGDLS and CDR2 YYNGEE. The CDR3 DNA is TGTGCCAGCAGCGTGTCCGGGACAGGGTATGACTATGGCTACACCTTC. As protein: CASSVSGTGYDYGYTF.